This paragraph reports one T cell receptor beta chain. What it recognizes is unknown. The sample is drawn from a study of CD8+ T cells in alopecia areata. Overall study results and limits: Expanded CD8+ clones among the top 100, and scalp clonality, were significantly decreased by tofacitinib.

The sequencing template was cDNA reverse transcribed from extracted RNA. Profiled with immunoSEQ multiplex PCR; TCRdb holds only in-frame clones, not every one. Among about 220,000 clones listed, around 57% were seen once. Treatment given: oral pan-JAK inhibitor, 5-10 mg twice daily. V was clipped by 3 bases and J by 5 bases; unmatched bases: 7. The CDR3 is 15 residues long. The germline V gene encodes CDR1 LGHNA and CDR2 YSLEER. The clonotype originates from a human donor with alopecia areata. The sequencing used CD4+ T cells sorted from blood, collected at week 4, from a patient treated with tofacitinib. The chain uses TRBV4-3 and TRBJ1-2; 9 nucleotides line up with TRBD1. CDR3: CASSQAIGQGYGYTF. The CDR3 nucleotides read TGCGCCAGCAGCCAGGCCATAGGACAGGGGTATGGCTACACCTTC.